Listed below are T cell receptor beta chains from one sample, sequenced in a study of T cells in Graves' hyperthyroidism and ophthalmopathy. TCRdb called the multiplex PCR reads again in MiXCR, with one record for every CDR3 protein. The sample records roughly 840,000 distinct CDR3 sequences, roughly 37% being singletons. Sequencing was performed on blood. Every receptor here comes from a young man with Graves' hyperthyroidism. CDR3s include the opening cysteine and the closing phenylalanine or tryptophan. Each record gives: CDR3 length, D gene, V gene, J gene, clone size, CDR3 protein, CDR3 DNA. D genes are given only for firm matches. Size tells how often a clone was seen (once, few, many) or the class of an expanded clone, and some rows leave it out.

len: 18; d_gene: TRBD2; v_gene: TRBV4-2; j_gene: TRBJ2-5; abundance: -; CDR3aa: CASSHGSSGQAYQETQYF; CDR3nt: TGTGCCAGCAGCCACGGTTCTAGCGGGCAGGCTTACCAAGAGACCCAGTACTTC
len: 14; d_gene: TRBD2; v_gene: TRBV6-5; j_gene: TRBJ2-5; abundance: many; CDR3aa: CASSYGEGGETQYF; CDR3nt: TGTGCCAGCAGTTACGGGGAGGGTGGCGAGACCCAGTACTTC
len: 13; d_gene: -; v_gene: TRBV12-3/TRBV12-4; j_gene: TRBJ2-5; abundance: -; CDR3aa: CASTQGVQETQYF; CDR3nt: TGTGCCAGCACCCAAGGGGTACAAGAGACCCAGTACTTC
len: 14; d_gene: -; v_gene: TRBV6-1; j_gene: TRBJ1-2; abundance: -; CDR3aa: CASSERDNSYGYTF; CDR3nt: TGTGCCAGCAGTGAGCGGGACAATTCCTATGGCTACACCTTC
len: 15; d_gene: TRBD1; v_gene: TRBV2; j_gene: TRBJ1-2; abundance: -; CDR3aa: CASSPPDRVLNGYTF; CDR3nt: TGTGCCAGCAGCCCCCCTGACAGGGTCTTAAATGGCTACACCTTC
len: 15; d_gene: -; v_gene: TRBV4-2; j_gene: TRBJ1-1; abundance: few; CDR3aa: CASSQDQAGLTEAFF; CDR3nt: TGTGCCAGCAGCCAAGATCAGGCAGGGTTGACTGAAGCTTTCTTT
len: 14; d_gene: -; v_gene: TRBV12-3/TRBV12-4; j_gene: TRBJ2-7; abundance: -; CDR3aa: CASSYGGDFYEQYF; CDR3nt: TGTGCCAGCAGTTACGGGGGCGATTTCTACGAGCAGTACTTC
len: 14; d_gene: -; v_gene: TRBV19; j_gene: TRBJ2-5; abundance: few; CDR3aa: CARTGLTLQETQYF; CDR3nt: TGTGCCAGAACCGGACTAACCCTTCAAGAGACCCAGTACTTC
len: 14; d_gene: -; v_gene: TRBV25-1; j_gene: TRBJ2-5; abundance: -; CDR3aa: CASSSAPGKETQYF; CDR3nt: TGTGCCAGCAGTTCAGCTCCGGGGAAAGAGACCCAGTACTTC
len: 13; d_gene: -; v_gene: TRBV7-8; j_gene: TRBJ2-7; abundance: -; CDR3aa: CASSFAGTPEQYF; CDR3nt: TGTGCCAGCAGCTTCGCCGGGACACCTGAGCAGTACTTC
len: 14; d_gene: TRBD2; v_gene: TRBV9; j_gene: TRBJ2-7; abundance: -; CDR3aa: CASSAATGGGEQYF; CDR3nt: TGTGCCAGCAGCGCAGCAACCGGGGGGGGCGAGCAGTACTTC
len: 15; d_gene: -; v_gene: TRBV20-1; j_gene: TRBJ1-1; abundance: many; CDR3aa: CSARDLEGVETEAFF; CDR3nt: TGCAGTGCTAGAGATCTCGAGGGTGTGGAAACTGAAGCTTTCTTT
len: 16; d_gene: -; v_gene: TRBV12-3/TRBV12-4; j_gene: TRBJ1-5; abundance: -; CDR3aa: CASSFETVSSNQPQHF; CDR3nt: TGTGCCAGCAGTTTTGAGACAGTATCAAGCAATCAGCCCCAGCATTTT
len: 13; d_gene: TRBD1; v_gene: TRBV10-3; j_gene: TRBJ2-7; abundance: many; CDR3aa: CAISQDRGNEQYF; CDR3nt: TGTGCCATCTCCCAGGACAGGGGAAACGAGCAGTACTTC
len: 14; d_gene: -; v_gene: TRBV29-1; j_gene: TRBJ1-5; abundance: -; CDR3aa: CSDHRVSVREPQHF; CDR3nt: TGCAGTGACCACAGGGTGAGCGTACGGGAGCCCCAGCATTTT
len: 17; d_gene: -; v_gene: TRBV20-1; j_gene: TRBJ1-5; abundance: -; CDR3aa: CSARGVRDSNGWQPQHF; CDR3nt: TGCAGTGCCCGAGGGGTCCGGGACTCCAACGGGTGGCAGCCCCAGCATTTT
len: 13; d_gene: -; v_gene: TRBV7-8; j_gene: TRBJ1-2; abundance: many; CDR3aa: CASSFRDIYGYTF; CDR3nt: TGTGCCAGCAGCTTCCGGGACATCTATGGCTACACCTTC
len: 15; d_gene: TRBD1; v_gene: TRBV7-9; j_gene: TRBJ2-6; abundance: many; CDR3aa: CASSLGRTGKNVLTF; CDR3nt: TGTGCCAGCAGCTTGGGGAGGACAGGGAAGAACGTCCTGACTTTC
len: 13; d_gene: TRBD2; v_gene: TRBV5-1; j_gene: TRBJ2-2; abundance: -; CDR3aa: CATQRGTAGELFF; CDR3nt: TGCGCCACCCAGCGGGGGACGGCCGGGGAGCTGTTTTTT
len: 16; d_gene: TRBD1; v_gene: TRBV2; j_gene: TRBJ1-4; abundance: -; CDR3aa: CASTRQGVGTNEKLFF; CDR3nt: TGTGCCAGCACCAGACAGGGGGTAGGGACTAATGAAAAACTGTTTTTT
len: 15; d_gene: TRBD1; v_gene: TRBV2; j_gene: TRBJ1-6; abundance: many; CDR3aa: CARNRGRPGNSPLHF; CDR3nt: TGTGCCAGAAACAGGGGGCGCCCCGGTAATTCACCCCTCCACTTT
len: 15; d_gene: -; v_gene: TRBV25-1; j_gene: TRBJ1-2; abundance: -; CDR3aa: CASSDDGGPGYGYTF; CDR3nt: TGTGCCAGCAGTGATGACGGTGGCCCAGGCTATGGCTACACCTTC
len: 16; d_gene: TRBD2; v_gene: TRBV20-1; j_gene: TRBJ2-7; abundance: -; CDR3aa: CSVARGGIDLPYEQYF; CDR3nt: TGCAGCGTTGCAAGGGGAGGGATCGATCTTCCCTACGAGCAGTACTTC
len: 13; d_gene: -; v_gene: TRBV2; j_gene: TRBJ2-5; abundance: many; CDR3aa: CASSGTPGETQYF; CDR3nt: TGTGCCAGCAGTGGGACACCGGGGGAGACCCAGTACTTC
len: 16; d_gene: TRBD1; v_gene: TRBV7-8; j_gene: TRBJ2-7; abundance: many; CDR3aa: CASSLGPGDSSYEQYF; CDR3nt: TGTGCCAGCAGCTTAGGTCCTGGGGACAGCTCCTACGAGCAGTACTTC
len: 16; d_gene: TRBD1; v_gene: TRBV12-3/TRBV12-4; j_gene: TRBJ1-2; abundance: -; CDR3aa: CASSYDRGRLDYGYTF; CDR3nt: TGTGCCAGCAGTTACGACAGGGGGAGACTTGACTATGGCTACACCTTC
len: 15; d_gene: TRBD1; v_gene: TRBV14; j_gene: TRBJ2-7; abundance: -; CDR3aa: CASSYGTGLSYEQYF; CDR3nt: TGTGCCAGCAGCTACGGGACAGGGCTCTCCTACGAGCAGTACTTC
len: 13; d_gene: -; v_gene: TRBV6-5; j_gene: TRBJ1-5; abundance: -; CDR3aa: CASSPQGDQLQHF; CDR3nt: TGTGCCAGCAGTCCACAGGGCGATCAGCTCCAGCATTTT
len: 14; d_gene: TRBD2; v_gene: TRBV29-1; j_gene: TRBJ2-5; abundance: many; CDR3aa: CSVLAGAKSETQYF; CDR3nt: TGCAGCGTCCTTGCGGGAGCCAAGAGTGAGACCCAGTACTTC
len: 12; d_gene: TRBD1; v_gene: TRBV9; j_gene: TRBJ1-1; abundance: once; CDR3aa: CASSGRTGEAFF; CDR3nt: TGTGCCAGCAGCGGACGGACAGGTGAAGCTTTCTTT
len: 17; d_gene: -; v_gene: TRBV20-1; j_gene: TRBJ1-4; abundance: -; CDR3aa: CSARSRPGVIPNEKLFF; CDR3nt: TGCAGTGCTCGCTCGAGGCCAGGGGTCATTCCCAATGAAAAACTGTTTTTT
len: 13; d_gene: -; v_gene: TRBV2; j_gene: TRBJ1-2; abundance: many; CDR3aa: CARRGRENYGYTF; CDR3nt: TGTGCCAGGAGGGGTAGGGAGAACTATGGCTACACCTTC
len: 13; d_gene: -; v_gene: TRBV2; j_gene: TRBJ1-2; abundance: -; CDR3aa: CASSVSQQGGYTF; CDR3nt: TGTGCCAGCAGTGTCAGCCAGCAGGGAGGCTACACCTTC
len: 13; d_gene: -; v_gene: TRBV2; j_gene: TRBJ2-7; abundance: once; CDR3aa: CASSSWIPYEQYF; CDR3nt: TGTGCCAGCAGTAGTTGGATCCCCTACGAGCAGTACTTC
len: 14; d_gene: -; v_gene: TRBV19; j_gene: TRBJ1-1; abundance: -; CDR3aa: CASSIRGAGDEAFF; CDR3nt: TGTGCCAGTAGTATACGCGGGGCAGGGGATGAAGCTTTCTTT
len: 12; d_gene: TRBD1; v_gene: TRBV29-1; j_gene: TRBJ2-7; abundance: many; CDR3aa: CSVGTGEHEQYF; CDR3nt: TGCAGCGTTGGGACAGGGGAACACGAGCAGTACTTC
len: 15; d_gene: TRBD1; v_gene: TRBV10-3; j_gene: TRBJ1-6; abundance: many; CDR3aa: CAISDRDSEGSPLHF; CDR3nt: TGTGCCATCAGTGACCGGGACAGCGAAGGTTCACCCCTCCACTTT
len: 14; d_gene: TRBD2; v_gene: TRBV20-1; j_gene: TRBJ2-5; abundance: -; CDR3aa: CSAPKSGGAETQYF; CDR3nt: TGCAGTGCTCCGAAAAGCGGGGGGGCGGAGACCCAGTACTTC
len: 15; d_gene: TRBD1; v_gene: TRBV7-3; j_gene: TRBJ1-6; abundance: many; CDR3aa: CASIPGQGYNSPLHF; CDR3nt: TGTGCCAGCATCCCGGGACAGGGTTATAATTCACCCCTCCACTTT
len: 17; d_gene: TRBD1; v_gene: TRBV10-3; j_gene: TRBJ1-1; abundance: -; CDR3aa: CAISEKRDRGRKAEAFF; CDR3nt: TGTGCCATCAGTGAGAAGAGGGACAGGGGGCGGAAGGCTGAAGCTTTCTTT
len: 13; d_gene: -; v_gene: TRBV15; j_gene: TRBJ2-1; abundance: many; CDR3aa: CATSRGAYNEQFF; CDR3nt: TGTGCCACCAGCAGAGGCGCGTACAATGAGCAGTTCTTC
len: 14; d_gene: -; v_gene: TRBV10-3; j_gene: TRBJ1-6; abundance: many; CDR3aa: CAISERQTNSPLHF; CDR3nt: TGTGCCATCAGTGAAAGACAGACAAATTCACCCCTCCACTTT
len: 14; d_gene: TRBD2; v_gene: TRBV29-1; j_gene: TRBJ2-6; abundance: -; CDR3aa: CSVGGSSGENVLTF; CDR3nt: TGCAGCGTTGGCGGGAGTAGCGGGGAGAACGTCCTGACTTTC
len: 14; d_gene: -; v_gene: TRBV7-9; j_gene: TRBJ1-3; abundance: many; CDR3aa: CASRDRTAGNTIYF; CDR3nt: TGTGCCAGCAGGGATCGGACGGCTGGAAACACCATATATTTT
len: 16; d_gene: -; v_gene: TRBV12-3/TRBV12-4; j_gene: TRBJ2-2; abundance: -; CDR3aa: CASSPSDGREGGELFF; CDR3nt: TGTGCCAGCAGTCCATCTGATGGGCGGGAAGGAGGGGAGCTGTTTTTT
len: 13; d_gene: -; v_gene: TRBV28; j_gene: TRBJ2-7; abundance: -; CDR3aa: CASSSGLHYEQYF; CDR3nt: TGTGCCAGCAGTTCCGGACTGCACTACGAGCAGTACTTC
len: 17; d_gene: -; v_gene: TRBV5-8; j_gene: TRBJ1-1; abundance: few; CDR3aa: CASSSPIRQGPNTEAFF; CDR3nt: TGTGCCAGCAGCTCTCCAATTCGCCAGGGACCGAACACTGAAGCTTTCTTT
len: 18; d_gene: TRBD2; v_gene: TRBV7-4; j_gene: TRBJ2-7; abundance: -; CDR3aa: CASRLAQTSGGLSYEQYF; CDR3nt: TGTGCCAGCAGATTAGCCCAGACTAGCGGGGGGCTCTCCTACGAGCAGTACTTC
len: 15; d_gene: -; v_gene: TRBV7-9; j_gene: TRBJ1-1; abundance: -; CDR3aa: CASTQAGAVNTEAFF; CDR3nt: TGTGCCAGCACCCAGGCCGGGGCCGTGAACACTGAAGCTTTCTTT
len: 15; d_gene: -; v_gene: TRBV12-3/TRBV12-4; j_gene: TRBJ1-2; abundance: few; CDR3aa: CASSQIRVSDYGYTF; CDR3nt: TGTGCCAGCAGCCAAATCAGGGTATCCGACTATGGCTACACCTTC
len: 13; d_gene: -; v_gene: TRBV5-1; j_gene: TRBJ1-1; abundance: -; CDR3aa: CASSLGARNEAFF; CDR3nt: TGCGCCAGCAGCTTAGGGGCAAGGAACGAAGCTTTCTTT
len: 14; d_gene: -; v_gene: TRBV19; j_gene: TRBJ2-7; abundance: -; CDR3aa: CASSMKRGSYEQYF; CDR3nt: TGTGCCAGTAGTATGAAACGAGGCTCCTACGAGCAGTACTTC
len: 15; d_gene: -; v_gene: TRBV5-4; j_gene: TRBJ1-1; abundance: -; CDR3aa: CASSFQSRGITEAFF; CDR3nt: TGTGCCAGCAGCTTTCAGTCTCGAGGTATCACTGAAGCTTTCTTT
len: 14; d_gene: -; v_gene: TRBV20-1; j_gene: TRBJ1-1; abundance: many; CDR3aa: CSARPAAGNTEAFF; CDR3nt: TGCAGTGCTAGACCGGCGGCGGGGAACACTGAAGCTTTCTTT
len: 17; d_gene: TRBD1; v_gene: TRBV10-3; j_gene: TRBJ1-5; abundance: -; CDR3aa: CAIRSGGAGGGNQPQHF; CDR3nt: TGTGCCATCCGGTCAGGGGGCGCGGGGGGAGGCAATCAGCCCCAGCATTTT
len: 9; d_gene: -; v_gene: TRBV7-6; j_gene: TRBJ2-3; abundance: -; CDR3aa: CASIGPQYF; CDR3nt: TGTGCCAGCATTGGTCCGCAGTATTTT
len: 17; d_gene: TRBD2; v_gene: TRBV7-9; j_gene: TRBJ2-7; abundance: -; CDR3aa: CASSLLSGLATSYEQYF; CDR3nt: TGCGCCAGCAGCCTCCTTTCGGGACTAGCGACCTCCTACGAGCAGTACTTC
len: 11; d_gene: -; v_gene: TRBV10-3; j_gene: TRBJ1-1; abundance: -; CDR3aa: CAIAGRLEAFF; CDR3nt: TGTGCCATCGCGGGACGCTTAGAAGCTTTCTTT
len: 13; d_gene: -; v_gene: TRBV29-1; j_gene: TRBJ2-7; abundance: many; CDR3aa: CSVAEGGSYEQYF; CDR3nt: TGCAGCGTTGCCGAGGGGGGCTCCTACGAGCAGTACTTC
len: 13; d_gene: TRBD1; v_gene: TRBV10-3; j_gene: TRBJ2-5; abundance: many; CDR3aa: CAISGTGEETQYF; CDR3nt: TGTGCCATCAGTGGGACAGGGGAAGAGACCCAGTACTTC